The entry below gives a single T cell receptor (beta chain) sequence along with its context. Its antigen specificity is not known. One base away there is no much larger clone; base qualities are not given. The source of the sample is a study of Graves' ophthalmopathy and Graves' hyperthyroidism (dated by TCRdb to 2016 to 2018). For the study in its entirety: Hyperthyroidism was considered stable if no progression to ophthalmopathy occurred within 18 months of follow-up. The study used TCR beta repertoire signatures to distinguish Graves' ophthalmopathy from Graves' hyperthyroidism and to predict progression to ophthalmopathy. T-cell repertoires of thyroid tissue and blood were compared in several hyperthyroidism patients. After sampling, hyperthyroidism patients received methimazole starting at 30 mg daily, and ophthalmopathy patients received high-dose intravenous methylprednisolone. To explore V-J signatures distinguishing ophthalmopathy from hyperthyroidism, a discovery set of roughly 100 patients (around 44 ophthalmopathy, about 57 stable hyperthyroidism) was enrolled. In total, 135 blood samples were TCR-sequenced: under 45 ophthalmopathy, approximately 75 hyperthyroidism and approximately 17 hyperthyroidism-to-ophthalmopathy patients. The independent validation cohort included approximately 19 hyperthyroidism patients plus 17 patients who later progressed from hyperthyroidism to ophthalmopathy.

Summary of the overall study and its limitations: Sample size was not statistically predetermined, and group allocation was not concealed from the investigators. Among expanded thyroid clonotypes with frequency above 0.001, most also showed up in blood, which suggests that blood repertoires may reflect the thyroid immune response. In validation, the model predicted ophthalmopathy progression with 55% to 71% sensitivity and roughly 72% specificity; around twelve predicted patients were CT-confirmed with GO in a median of approximately six months. Ophthalmopathy was separated from stable hyperthyroidism by the 13-signature model with 85% to 90% sensitivity and about 81% specificity in cross-validation and with 80%/75% in the test set.

Patients with hyperthyroidism were aged 18 to 65 years, had been newly diagnosed, and had a disease duration of less than 2 months. Anyone with other autoimmune diseases, uncontrolled infections, pregnancy or lactation was excluded from the study. Diagnosis relied on clinical symptoms, serum thyroxine, TRAb, thyroid ultrasound and orbital computed tomography. Total RNA was extracted using Trizol reagent, and RNA quality was checked on an Agilent 2100 Bioanalyzer. For repertoire sequencing, TCR beta CDR3 regions were amplified from RNA transcripts. HTBI primers and the Qiagen OneStep RT-PCR kit were used in a first-round RT-PCR, which was followed by a second-round multiplex PCR, size selection and purification. Libraries were sequenced paired-end with 100 bp reads on an Illumina HiSeq2000. The source study handled its data this way. SOAPnuke was used to process the reads, throwing out any read that had adapters, had uncalled bases, had a mean Phred below 15, or lacked an exact constant-primer or identifier match. High-quality paired reads were merged with COPE v1.2.5. Unique nucleotide sequences were defined as clonotypes and aligned to IMGT TRB V, D and J references using MiTCR v1.1. Only V-J combinations with frequency above 0.0001 were analysed, covering more than 99% of repertoires. A TCR clonal expansion and chaos score per V-J combination was defined as the ratio of F50 clonal expansion to chaos observed in the TCRdist matrix. Welch's t-statistics and random forest were used to reduce the features to about a dozen V-J combinations, which were then used as input to a naive Bayes classifier. The similarity between thyroid and blood repertoires was quantified using the Morisita-Horn index. TCRdb trimmed public reads at Q25 via fastp, called clones via MiXCR and kept in-frame beta chains. Records with the same CDR3 protein are collapsed into one entry carrying the most frequent genes and DNA. These V and J calls originate from TCRdb's pipeline instead of the authors' own analysis. The sample contains about 1.2 million distinct CDR3 sequences, about 38% of them found a single time. The ten top clones hold around 10% of the sample.

For this chain, trimming is 3 bases at the V end and 3 bases at the J end, and the number of junction bases without a gene match is 6. Including the terminal cysteine and phenylalanine, the CDR3 comprises 15 residues. Just the 45-base CDR3 DNA is kept, in frame starting at base 1. Reading the germline V gene gives CDR1 SGHTA and CDR2 FQGNSA. Input material: peripheral blood or thyroid tissue (not recorded which). The clonotype originates from an adult man with Graves' hyperthyroidism. The rearranged chain carries TRBV7-2 and TRBJ2-7, and 9 junction bases match TRBD1. The encoded CDR3 is CASSFTGGRVYEQYF. The nucleotide sequence reads TGTGCCAGCAGCTTTACAGGGGGCAGGGTCTACGAGCAGTACTTC.